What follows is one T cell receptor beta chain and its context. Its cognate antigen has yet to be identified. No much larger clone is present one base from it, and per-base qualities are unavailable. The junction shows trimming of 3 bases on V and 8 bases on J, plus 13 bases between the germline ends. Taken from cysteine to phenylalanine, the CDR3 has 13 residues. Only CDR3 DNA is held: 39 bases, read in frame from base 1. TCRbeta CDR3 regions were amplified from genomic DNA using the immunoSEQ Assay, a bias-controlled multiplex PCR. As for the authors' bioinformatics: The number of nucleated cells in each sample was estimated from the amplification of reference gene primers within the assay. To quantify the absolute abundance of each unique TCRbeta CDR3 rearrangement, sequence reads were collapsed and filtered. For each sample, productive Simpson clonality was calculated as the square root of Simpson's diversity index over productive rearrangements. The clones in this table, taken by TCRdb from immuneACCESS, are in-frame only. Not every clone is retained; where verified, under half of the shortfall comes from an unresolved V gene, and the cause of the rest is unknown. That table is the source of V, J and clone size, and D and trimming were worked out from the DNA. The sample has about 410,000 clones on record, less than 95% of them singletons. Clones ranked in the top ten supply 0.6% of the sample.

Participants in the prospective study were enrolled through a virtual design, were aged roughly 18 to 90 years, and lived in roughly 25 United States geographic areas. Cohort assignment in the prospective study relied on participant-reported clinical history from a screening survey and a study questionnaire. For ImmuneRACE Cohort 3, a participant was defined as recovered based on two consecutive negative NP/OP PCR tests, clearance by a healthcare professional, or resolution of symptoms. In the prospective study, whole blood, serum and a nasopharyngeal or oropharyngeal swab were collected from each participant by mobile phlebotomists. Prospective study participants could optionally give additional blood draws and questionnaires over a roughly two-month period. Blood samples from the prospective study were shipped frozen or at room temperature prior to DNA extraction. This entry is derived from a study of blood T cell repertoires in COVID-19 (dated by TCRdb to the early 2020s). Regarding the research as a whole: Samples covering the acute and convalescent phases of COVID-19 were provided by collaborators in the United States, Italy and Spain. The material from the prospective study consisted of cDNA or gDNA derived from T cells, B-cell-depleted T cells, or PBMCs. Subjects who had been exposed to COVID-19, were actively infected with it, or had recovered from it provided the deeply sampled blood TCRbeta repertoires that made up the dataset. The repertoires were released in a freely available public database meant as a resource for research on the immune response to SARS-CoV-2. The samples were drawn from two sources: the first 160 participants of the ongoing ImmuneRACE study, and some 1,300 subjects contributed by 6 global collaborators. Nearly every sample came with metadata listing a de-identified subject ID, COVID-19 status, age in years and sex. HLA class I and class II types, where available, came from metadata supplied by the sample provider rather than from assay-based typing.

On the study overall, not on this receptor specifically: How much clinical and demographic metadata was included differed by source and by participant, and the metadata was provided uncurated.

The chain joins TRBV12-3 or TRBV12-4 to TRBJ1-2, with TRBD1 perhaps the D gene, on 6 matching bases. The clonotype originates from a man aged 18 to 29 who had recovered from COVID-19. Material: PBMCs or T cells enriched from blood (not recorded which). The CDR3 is CASSFGSQGGYTF. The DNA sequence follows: TGTGCCAGCAGTTTTGGCAGCCAGGGGGGCTACACCTTC.